What follows are 9 T cell receptor beta chains derived from one specimen sequenced in a study of shared clonotypes between healthy human individuals. Repertoires were generated with immunoSEQ multiplex PCR, while TCRdb's copy carries only in-frame clones and drops some. The sample lists some 2,000,000 clones, roughly 96% occurring once. What was sequenced was naive CD4+ T cells sorted from blood. The sample's subset: CD45RA+ positively selected. All receptors derive from a young man in good health.

On this clone itself: The sample carries other DNA sequences with the same CDR3. The chain is built from TRBV5-1 and TRBJ2-7, with 7 bases identical to TRBD1. J gave up 3 bases and V 0 bases, and 3 bases lay outside the gene matches. This CDR3 comprises 14 residues. From germline, CDR1 is SGHRS and CDR2 YFSETQ. The CDR3 nucleotides read TGCGCCAGCAGCTTGGGAGGGACAGACTACGAGCAGTACTTC. Residues: CASSLGGTDYEQYF.

This chain connects TRBV2 to TRBJ1-2, with D unresolved. Trimming removed 2 bases from V and 2 bases from J, with 6 bases in between. Germline V gene lookup returns CDR1 SNHLY and CDR2 FYNNEI. The CDR3 sequence is 13 residues long. The CDR3 is CASSELQNYGYTF. In DNA, the CDR3 is TGTGCCAGCAGTGAATTACAGAACTATGGCTACACCTTC.

V usage is TRBV5-1 and J usage is TRBJ2-1, with TRBD1 identical over 8 bases. This CDR3 contains 16 residues. J gave up 9 bases and V 0 bases, and 11 bases lay outside the gene matches. Germline V CDR1 and CDR2: SGHRS, YFSETQ. CDR3 region: CASSLVSGQVHLEQFF. The CDR3 DNA is TGCGCCAGCAGCTTGGTTTCGGGACAGGTTCACCTTGAGCAGTTCTTC.

The chain uses TRBV6-6 and TRBJ2-7, with 8 bases lining up with TRBD1. Trimming cost V 2 bases and J 6 bases; bases outside gene matches: 12. The CDR3 is 16 amino acids. The V gene's germline CDR1 is MNHNY and CDR2 SVGAGI (reference sequence). CDR3 DNA: TGTGCCAGCAGTTACACGACAGGGGTCCAGGCGGCCGAGCAGTACTTC. Amino acids: CASSYTTGVQAAEQYF.

This clone was observed a handful of times. This chain links TRBV13 with TRBJ1-3; possibly TRBD1 for D (6 bases). Per germline, CDR1 PRHDT and CDR2 FYEKMQ (reference sequence). Trimming took 5 bases from V and 4 from J, leaving 12 bases between them. The CDR3 consists of 14 residues. The CDR3: CASSPGGGGNTIYF. As DNA, the CDR3 is TGTGCCAGCAGCCCTGGGGGCGGGGGAAACACCATATATTTT.

This rearrangement joins TRBV30 to TRBJ2-7; D might be TRBD1 or TRBD2, each matching 6 bases. Between the trimmed V and J ends, which lost 2 bases and 2 bases, there was a span of 13 bases. Germline CDR1 and CDR2: GTSNPN and SVGIG (reference sequence). The CDR3 is 14 amino acids. CDR3: CAWSPGAATYEQYF. The DNA for the CDR3 is TGTGCCTGGAGTCCGGGGGCCGCGACCTACGAGCAGTACTTC.

About this clone: Within the sample, other DNA sequences also encode this same CDR3. This chain connects TRBV18 to TRBJ1-1; D is uncertain. Germline V gene lookup returns CDR1 KGHSH and CDR2 LQKENI. CDR3 length equals 13 residues. The V gene lost 1 base and the J gene lost 5 bases, with 8 bases spanning the gap. The DNA for the CDR3 is TGTGCCAGCTCACCACGGGAGGGAACTGAAGCTTTCTTT. It codes for CASSPREGTEAFF.

This chain links TRBV2 with TRBJ1-6, with D possibly being TRBD1 (5 bases). There are 15 residues in the CDR3. From germline, CDR1 is SNHLY and CDR2 FYNNEI. Trimming pared 8 bases from V and 5 bases from J, leaving 16 bases between. The CDR3 sequence is CASALGAADNSPLHF. CDR3 DNA: TGTGCCAGCGCCCTTGGGGCAGCGGATAATTCACCCCTCCACTTT.

The V call is TRBV11-2, the J call TRBJ1-6, with D possibly matching TRBD1 (6 bases). Trimming cost V 1 base and J 0 bases, with 13 bases left between them. Germline CDR1 SGHAT, CDR2 FQNNGV. The CDR3 contains 18 residues. The DNA for the CDR3 is TGTGCCAGCAGCTTAGGGGGAGGGGGGAGCTCCTATAATTCACCCCTCCACTTT. This sequence encodes CASSLGGGGSSYNSPLHF.